The 18 T cell receptor beta chains given below trace back to one sample, sequenced in a study of cytomegalovirus exposure and HLA in healthy donors (dated by TCRdb to about 2017). Preparation of the library involved the immunoSEQ multiplex PCR assay. For the multiplex PCR, a mixture combining 60 forward primers for TCR Vbeta segments and 13 reverse primers for TCR Jbeta segments was used. TCRdb's version of the immuneACCESS table is confined to in-frame rearrangements and falls short of the full clone set. An unresolved V gene accounts for under half of the shortfall where checked; the remainder is of unknown origin. Present in this sample are roughly 150,000 clones, 76% of which were seen just once. The top ten constitute around 3.1% of the sample. Sequencing used PBMCs. Receptors were obtained from a man aged 35 to 55 in good health and CMV-seronegative.

This chain links TRBV27 with TRBJ1-2, with D maybe TRBD1 (6 bases). The germline V and J ends were trimmed by 1 base and 9 bases, with 15 bases remaining between them. The length of the CDR3 is 14 residues. Germline CDR1 is MNHEY and CDR2 is SMNVEV (reference sequence). The CDR3 region has the DNA TGTGCCAGCAGTTTATTGTCAGGGGTTAGAAGCTACACCTTC. Protein product: CASSLLSGVRSYTF.

V and J are TRBV6-5 and TRBJ2-7; 7 nucleotides agree with TRBD2. The CDR3 is 15 amino acids. V gave up 4 bases and J gave up 2 bases; unmatched junction bases: 8. Germline-derived CDR1 and CDR2 are MNHEY and SVGAGI. The CDR3 sequence is CASSSLRGTPYEQYF. The CDR3 DNA follows: TGTGCCAGCAGTTCGCTGCGGGGGACCCCCTACGAGCAGTACTTC.

The chain joins TRBV2 to TRBJ2-7, with TRBD1 matching over 8 bases. Germline values: CDR1 SNHLY, CDR2 FYNNEI. The CDR3 runs to 15 residues. Trimming removed 7 bases from V and 2 bases from J; junction bases left unmatched: 10. The CDR3 loop reads CASTNRDRFPYEQYF. In nucleotides, the CDR3 is TGTGCCAGCACAAACCGGGACAGGTTTCCCTACGAGCAGTACTTC.

The rearrangement uses TRBV5-8 and TRBJ2-7, with 10 bases that match TRBD1. This CDR3 spans 13 amino acids. With 4 bases clipped from V and 3 bases from J, the junction kept 1 base outside the gene matches. CDR1 and CDR2 (germline): SGHTS, YDEGEE. The CDR3, as DNA: TGTGCCAGCAGCAGGGACAGGGGCTACGAGCAGTACTTC. The encoded protein is CASSRDRGYEQYF.

The chain carries TRBV5-6 and TRBJ2-7, with 8 bases fitting TRBD2. V shed 0 bases, J shed 4 bases, and the junction held 6 bases outside the gene matches. Per germline, CDR1 SGHDT and CDR2 YYEEEE. The CDR3 is 15 amino acids. The CDR3 DNA follows: TGTGCCAGCAGCTTGGGACTAGCGAGCCATTACGAGCAGTACTTC. Translated, it gives CASSLGLASHYEQYF.

The V call is TRBV10-3, the J call TRBJ1-2; possibly TRBD1 for D (6 bases). CDR1 and CDR2 (germline): ENHRY, SYGVKD. With 3 bases removed from V and 1 base from J, the gap between germline ends came to 12 bases. This CDR3 contains 15 residues. The CDR3 DNA reads TGTGCCATCAGTGATAGACCGGACAGTAACTATGGCTACACCTTC. This sequence encodes CAISDRPDSNYGYTF.

The chain combines TRBV11-3 with TRBJ2-5; possibly TRBD1 for D (6 bases). Per germline, CDR1 SGHNT and CDR2 YENEEA. Trimming shortened V by 4 bases and J by 5 bases, and 14 bases separated the two germline ends. CDR3 length equals 14 residues. In nucleotides, the CDR3 is TGTGCCAGCAGCTGGGGGCGTCACCGGGAGACCCAGTACTTC. As protein: CASSWGRHRETQYF.

In this sample, this clone turned up a few times. The V call is TRBV7-9, the J call TRBJ2-5; D remains unclear. The germline V gene has CDR1 SEHNR and CDR2 FQNEAQ (reference sequence). The length of the CDR3 is 14 residues. Trimming took 2 bases from V and 1 from J, leaving 8 bases between them. The chain's CDR3 is CASSLNAGQETQYF. The CDR3 nucleotides read TGTGCCAGCAGCTTAAACGCAGGCCAAGAGACCCAGTACTTC. Supplemented by reference TRBV7-9 and TRBJ2-5, the full variable domain reads DTGVSQNPRHKITKRGQNVTFRCDPISEHNRLYWYRQTLGQGPEFLTYFQNEAQLEKSRLLSDRFSAERPKGSFSTLEIQRTEQGDSAMYLCASSLNAGQETQYFGPGTRLLVL.

CDR3 amino acids: CASTHDRGNTEAFF. In DNA form, the CDR3 reads TGTGCCAGCACCCACGACAGGGGGAACACTGAAGCTTTCTTT. The chain couples TRBV5-6 to TRBJ1-1; 8 nucleotides agree with TRBD1. Germline values: CDR1 SGHDT, CDR2 YYEEEE. The CDR3 contains 14 residues. Losses at the gene ends were 6 bases for V and 1 base for J; bases not matched to a gene: 5.

The chain combines TRBV7-9 with TRBJ2-3; 11 bases align to TRBD2. CDR3 size: 17 residues. Germline lookup yields CDR1 SEHNR and CDR2 FQNEAQ (reference sequence). The J segment lost 0 bases and the V segment lost 3 bases, leaving 5 bases of the junction unmatched. The CDR3 region has the DNA TGTGCCAGCAGCTTTAGCGGGGGGGCCTTTAGCACAGATACGCAGTATTTT. It codes for CASSFSGGAFSTDTQYF.

The gene calls are TRBV9 and TRBJ1-1; a possible D gene is TRBD1 (6 bases). V lost 4 bases and J lost 1, with 11 bases in between. CDR1 SGDLS and CDR2 YYNGEE come from the germline V gene. There are 14 residues in the CDR3. As DNA, the CDR3 is TGTGCCAGCAGCCCGCGGACAGCGAACACTGAAGCTTTCTTT. Its protein is CASSPRTANTEAFF.

The chain links TRBV7-2 to TRBJ1-2, with a possible D match to TRBD1 (5 bases). The germline CDR1 and CDR2 sequences are SGHTA and FQGNSA. V was pared by 2 bases and J by 2 bases, with 12 bases between. The CDR3 loop spans 15 amino acids. For the CDR3, the DNA is TGTGCCAGCAGCTTATACCAGGGAGGCAACTATGGCTACACCTTC. It yields the protein CASSLYQGGNYGYTF.

The chain couples TRBV29-1 to TRBJ2-2; D possibly corresponds to TRBD1 (6 bases). CDR1 and CDR2 (germline): SQVTM, ANQGSEA. This CDR3 is built from 14 residues. V was trimmed by 7 bases and J by 2 bases, leaving 14 bases between them. The CDR3 loop reads CSAARTANTGELFF. Here the CDR3 DNA reads TGCAGCGCGGCGAGGACAGCTAACACCGGGGAGCTGTTTTTT.

This chain links TRBV11-3 with TRBJ1-1, with a possible D match to TRBD1 (5 bases). The CDR3 is 16 residues long. Trimming stripped 5 bases from V and 7 bases from J, with 23 bases between. Germline lookup yields CDR1 SGHNT and CDR2 YENEEA. The CDR3 DNA reads as TGTGCCAGCAGCCCGCACCCCGATGGCTTGGGGGGTGAAGCTTTCTTT. The encoded protein is CASSPHPDGLGGEAFF. Together with reference TRBV11-3 and TRBJ1-1, the CDR3 gives the full variable domain: EAGVVQSPRYKIIEKKQPVAFWCNPISGHNTLYWYLQNLGQGPELLIRYENEEAVDDSQLPKDRFSAERLKGVDSTLKIQPAELGDSAVYLCASSPHPDGLGGEAFFGQGTRLTVV.

This clone was counted between two and nine times. The V and J genes are TRBV6-6 and TRBJ1-2, with 8 bases aligning to TRBD1. The CDR3 consists of 15 residues. Germline V gene sequence: CDR1 MNHNY, CDR2 SVGAGI (reference sequence). J gave up 1 base and V 6 bases, and 7 bases lay outside the gene matches. CDR3 sequence reads: CASSHAGGFNYGYTF. The CDR3, as DNA: TGTGCCAGCAGCCATGCAGGGGGCTTTAACTATGGCTACACCTTC.

The chain is built from TRBV30 and TRBJ2-5, with TRBD1 identical over 8 bases. V trimming: 4 bases; J trimming: 5 bases; junction bases outside the gene matches: 9. Germline lookup yields CDR1 GTSNPN and CDR2 SVGIG (reference sequence). CDR3 length equals 14 residues. Here the CDR3 DNA reads TGTGCCTGGAACCCGACAGGGGCGGTGGAGACCCAGTACTTC. Translating gives CAWNPTGAVETQYF.

This chain uses TRBV6-6 with TRBJ2-3; no clear D gene. Trimming stripped 6 bases from V and 8 bases from J, with 15 bases between. Germline CDR1 reads MNHNY; CDR2 reads SVGAGI (reference sequence). The CDR3 runs to 13 residues. In DNA form, the CDR3 reads TGTGCCAGCAGCCCCCAGGATCCTATTACGCAGTATTTT. Encoded protein: CASSPQDPITQYF.

This clone occurred a few times. The chain carries TRBV6-1 and TRBJ1-2, with D possibly matching TRBD1 (6 bases). This CDR3 has 13 amino acids. Germline CDR1 is MNHNS and CDR2 is SASEGT. V was trimmed by 1 base and J by 6 bases, leaving 9 bases between them. The CDR3 is CASSEVPGDGYTF. The CDR3 region has the DNA TGTGCCAGCAGTGAAGTTCCAGGGGATGGCTACACCTTC.